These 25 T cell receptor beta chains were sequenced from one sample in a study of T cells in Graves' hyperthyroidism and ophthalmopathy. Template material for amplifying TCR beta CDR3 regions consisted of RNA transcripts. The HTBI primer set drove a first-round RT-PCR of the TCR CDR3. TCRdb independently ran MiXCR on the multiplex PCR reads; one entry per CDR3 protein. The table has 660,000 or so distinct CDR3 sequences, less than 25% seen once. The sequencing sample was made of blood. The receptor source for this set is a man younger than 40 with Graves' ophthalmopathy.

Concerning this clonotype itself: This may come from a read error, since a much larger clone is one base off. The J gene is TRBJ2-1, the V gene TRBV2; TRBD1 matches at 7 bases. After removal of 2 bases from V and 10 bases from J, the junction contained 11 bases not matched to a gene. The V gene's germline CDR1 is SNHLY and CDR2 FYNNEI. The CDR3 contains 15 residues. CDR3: CASSEIGTVLVEQFF. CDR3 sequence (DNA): TGTGCCAGCAGTGAAATCGGGACAGTTCTTGTGGAGCAGTTCTTC.

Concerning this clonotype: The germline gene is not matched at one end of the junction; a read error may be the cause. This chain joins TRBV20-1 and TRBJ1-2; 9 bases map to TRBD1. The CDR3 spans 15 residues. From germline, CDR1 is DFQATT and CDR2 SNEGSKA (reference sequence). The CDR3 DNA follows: TGCAATGCTAGAGATCTGGACAGGGGCACCTATGGCTACACCTTC. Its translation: CNARDLDRGTYGYTF.

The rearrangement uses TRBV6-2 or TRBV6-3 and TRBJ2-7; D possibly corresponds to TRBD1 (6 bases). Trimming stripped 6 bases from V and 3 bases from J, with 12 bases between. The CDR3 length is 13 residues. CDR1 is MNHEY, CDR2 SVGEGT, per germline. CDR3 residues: CASSRDIVYEQYF. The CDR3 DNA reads TGTGCCAGCAGCCGGGACATAGTCTACGAGCAGTACTTC.

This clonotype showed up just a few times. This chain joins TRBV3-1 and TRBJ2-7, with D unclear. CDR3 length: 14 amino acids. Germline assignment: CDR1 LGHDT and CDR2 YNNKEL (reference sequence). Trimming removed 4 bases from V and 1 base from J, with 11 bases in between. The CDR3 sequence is CASSPSYRSYEQYF. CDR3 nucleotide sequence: TGTGCCAGCAGCCCCAGCTATAGATCCTACGAGCAGTACTTC.

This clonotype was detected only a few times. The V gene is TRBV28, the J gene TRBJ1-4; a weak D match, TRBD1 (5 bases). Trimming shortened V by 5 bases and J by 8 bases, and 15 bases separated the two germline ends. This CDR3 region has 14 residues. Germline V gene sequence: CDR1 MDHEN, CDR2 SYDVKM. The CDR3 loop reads CASSKGYTNEKLFF. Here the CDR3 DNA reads TGTGCCAGCAGTAAGGGGTACACGAACGAAAAACTGTTTTTT.

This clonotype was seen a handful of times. The CDR3 is CAFTGTGERNTEAFF. The CDR3 DNA reads as TGTGCTTTTACCGGGACAGGGGAGAGGAACACTGAAGCTTTCTTT. The rearrangement uses TRBV27 and TRBJ1-1; 10 positions match TRBD1. CDR3 length equals 15 residues. Germline V lookup: CDR1 MNHEY, CDR2 SMNVEV (reference sequence).

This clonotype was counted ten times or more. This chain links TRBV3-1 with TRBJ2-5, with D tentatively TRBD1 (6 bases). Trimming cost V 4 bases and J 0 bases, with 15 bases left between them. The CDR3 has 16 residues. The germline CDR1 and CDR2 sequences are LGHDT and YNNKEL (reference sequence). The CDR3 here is CASSRYRDKNQETQYF. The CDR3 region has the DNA TGTGCCAGCAGCCGATACCGGGACAAAAACCAAGAGACCCAGTACTTC.

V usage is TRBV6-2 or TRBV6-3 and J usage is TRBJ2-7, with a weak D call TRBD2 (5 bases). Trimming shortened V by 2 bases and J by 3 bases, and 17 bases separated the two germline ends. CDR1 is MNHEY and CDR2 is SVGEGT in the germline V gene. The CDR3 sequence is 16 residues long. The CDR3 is CASSYGGWEPYYEQYF. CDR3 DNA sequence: TGTGCCAGCAGTTACGGTGGGTGGGAGCCCTACTACGAGCAGTACTTC.

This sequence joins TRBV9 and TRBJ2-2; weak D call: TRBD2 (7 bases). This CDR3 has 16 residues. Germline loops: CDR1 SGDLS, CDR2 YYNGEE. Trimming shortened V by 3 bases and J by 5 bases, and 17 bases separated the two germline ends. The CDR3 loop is CASSEGGLAFTGELFF. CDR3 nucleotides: TGTGCCAGCAGCGAGGGGGGGCTAGCCTTTACCGGGGAGCTGTTTTTT.

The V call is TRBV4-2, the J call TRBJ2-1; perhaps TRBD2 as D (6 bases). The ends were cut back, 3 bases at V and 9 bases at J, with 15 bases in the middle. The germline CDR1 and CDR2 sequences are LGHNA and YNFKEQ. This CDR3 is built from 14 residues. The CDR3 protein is CASSHPGVGGEQFF. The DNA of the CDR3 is TGTGCCAGCAGCCATCCGGGGGTGGGGGGTGAGCAGTTCTTC.

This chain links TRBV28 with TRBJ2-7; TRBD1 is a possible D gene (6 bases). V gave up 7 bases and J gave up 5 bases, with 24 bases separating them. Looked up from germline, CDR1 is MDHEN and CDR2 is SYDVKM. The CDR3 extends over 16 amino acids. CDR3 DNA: TGTGCCAGCATTTCGACAGGTACCCCTGAGACAAACGAGCAGTACTTC. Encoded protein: CASISTGTPETNEQYF.

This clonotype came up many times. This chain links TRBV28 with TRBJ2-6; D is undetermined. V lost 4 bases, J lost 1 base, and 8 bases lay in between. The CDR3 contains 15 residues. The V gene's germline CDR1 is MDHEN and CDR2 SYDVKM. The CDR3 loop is CASSSGSSGANVLTF. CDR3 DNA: TGTGCCAGCAGTTCAGGCTCGTCTGGGGCCAACGTCCTGACTTTC.

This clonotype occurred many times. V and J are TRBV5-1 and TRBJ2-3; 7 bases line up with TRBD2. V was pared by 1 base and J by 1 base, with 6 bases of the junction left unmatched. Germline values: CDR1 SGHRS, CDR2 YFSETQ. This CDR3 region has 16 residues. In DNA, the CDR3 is TGCGCCAGCAGCTTGATGAACCGGGAGGGCACAGATACGCAGTATTTT. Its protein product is CASSLMNREGTDTQYF.

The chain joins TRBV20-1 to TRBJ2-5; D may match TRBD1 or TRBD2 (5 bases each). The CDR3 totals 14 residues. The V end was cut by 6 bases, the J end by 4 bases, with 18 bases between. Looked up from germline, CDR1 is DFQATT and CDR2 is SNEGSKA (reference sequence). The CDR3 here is CSARDPRYPETQYF. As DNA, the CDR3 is TGCAGTGCCAGGGACCCAAGGTACCCAGAGACCCAGTACTTC.

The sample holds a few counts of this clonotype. CDR3 sequence: CAISESGTGGRYTGELFF. Here the CDR3 DNA reads TGTGCCATCAGTGAGTCCGGGACAGGGGGCAGGTACACCGGGGAGCTGTTTTTT. The chain couples TRBV10-3 to TRBJ2-2, with 12 bases matching TRBD1. Germline assignment: CDR1 ENHRY and CDR2 SYGVKD. The length of the CDR3 is 18 residues. Trimming at V came to 0 bases and at J to 3 bases, leaving 5 bases not matched to a gene.

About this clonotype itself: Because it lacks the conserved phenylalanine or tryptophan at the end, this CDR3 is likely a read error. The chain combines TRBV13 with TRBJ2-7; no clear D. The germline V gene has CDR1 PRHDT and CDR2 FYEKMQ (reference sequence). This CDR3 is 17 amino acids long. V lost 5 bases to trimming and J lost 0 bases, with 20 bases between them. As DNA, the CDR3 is TGTGCCAGCAGCCCCGGTCCGCGACGGAAAAGCTCCTACGAGCAGTACCTC. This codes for CASSPGPRRKSSYEQYL.

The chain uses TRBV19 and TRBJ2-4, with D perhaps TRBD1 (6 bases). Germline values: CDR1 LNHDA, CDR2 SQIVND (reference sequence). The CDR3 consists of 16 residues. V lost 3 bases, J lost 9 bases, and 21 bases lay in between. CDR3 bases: TGTGCCAGTAGTATCAGGGGCACGGAGCGGCCTAGCATTCAGTACTTC. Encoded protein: CASSIRGTERPSIQYF.

The CDR3 reads CSARDEGQGVYEQYF. The DNA for the CDR3 is TGCAGTGCTAGAGATGAGGGACAGGGAGTCTACGAGCAGTACTTC. This rearrangement joins TRBV20-1 to TRBJ2-7, with 9 bases identical to TRBD1. The CDR3 is 15 residues long. CDR1 and CDR2 (germline): DFQATT, SNEGSKA (reference sequence). The V gene end was trimmed by 0 bases and the J gene end by 3 bases; junction bases not matched to a gene: 6.

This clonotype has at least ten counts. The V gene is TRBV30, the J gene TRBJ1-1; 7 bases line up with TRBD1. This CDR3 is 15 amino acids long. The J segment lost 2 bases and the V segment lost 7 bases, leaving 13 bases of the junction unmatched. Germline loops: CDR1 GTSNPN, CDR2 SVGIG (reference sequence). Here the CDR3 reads CALTRNRGTNTEAFF. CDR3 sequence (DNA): TGTGCCTTAACCCGGAACAGGGGCACCAACACTGAAGCTTTCTTT.

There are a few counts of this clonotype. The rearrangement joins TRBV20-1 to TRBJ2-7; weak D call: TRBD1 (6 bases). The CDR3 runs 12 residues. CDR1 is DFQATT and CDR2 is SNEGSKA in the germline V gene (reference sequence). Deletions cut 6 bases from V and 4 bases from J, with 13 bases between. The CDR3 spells CSALGDIYEQYF. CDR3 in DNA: TGCAGTGCGCTGGGGGACATTTACGAGCAGTACTTC.

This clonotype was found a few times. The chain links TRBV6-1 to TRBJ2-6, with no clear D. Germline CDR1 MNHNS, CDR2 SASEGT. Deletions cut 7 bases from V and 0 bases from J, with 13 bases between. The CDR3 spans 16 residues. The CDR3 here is CASTRVPFSGANVLTF. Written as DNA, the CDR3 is TGTGCCAGCACCCGGGTCCCCTTCTCTGGGGCCAACGTCCTGACTTTC.

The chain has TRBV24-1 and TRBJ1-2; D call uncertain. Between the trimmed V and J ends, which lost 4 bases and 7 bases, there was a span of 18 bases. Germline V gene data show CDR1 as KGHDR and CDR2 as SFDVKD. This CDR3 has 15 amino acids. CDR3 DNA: TGTGCCACCAGTGACTCGGACCGACCGTCGGGTGGCTACACCTTC. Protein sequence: CATSDSDRPSGGYTF.

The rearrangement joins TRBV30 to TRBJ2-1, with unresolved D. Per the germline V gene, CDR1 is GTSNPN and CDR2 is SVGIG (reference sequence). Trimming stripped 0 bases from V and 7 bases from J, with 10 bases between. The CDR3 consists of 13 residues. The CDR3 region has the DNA TGTGCCTGGAGTGTACAGTGGGCAAATGAGCAGTTCTTC. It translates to CAWSVQWANEQFF.

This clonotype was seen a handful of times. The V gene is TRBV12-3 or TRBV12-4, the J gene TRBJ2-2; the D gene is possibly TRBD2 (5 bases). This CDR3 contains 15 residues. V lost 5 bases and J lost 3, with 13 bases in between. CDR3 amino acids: CASSPHLEDTGELFF. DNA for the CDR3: TGTGCCAGCAGTCCTCATTTGGAGGACACCGGGGAGCTGTTTTTT.

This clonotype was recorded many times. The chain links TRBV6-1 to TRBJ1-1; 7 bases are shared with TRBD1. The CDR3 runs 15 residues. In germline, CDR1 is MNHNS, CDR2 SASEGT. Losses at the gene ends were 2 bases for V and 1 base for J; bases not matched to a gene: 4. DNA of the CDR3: TGTGCCAGCAGTGAAACAGACAGGGCGAACACTGAAGCTTTCTTT. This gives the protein CASSETDRANTEAFF.